This T cell receptor beta chain was sequenced in a study of OX40 agonist ivuxolimab in advanced cancers. Study details: Ivuxolimab is a fully human IgG2 antibody that activates OX40 (CD134). Cohort: 80% to 85% men, mean age around 55, aged about 20 to 80. Findings and limits, study-wide: Some of the nonresponding patients also showed low levels of normalized T-cell clonal expansion.

Points on this clone: The antigen is not known.

The germline CDR1 and CDR2 sequences are SGHNT and YYREEE (reference sequence). The germline V and J ends were trimmed by 5 bases and 4 bases, with 15 bases remaining between them. This CDR3 has 15 amino acids. The table came from immunoSEQ multiplex PCR; TCRdb's copy has only in-frame clones and leaves some out. This table holds fewer than 80,000 clones, roughly nine tenths found once. The clonotype was recovered from an adult with an advanced solid tumor such as melanoma, head and neck, liver or kidney cancer. Sample: CD4+ or CD8+ T cells sorted from blood, taken in a trial of the OX40 agonist ivuxolimab. The gene calls are TRBV5-4 and TRBJ2-2; D not resolved. CDR3 in amino acids: CASSDMEGFTGELFF. CDR3 DNA sequence: TGTGCCAGCAGTGACATGGAAGGTTTCACCGGGGAGCTGTTTTTT.